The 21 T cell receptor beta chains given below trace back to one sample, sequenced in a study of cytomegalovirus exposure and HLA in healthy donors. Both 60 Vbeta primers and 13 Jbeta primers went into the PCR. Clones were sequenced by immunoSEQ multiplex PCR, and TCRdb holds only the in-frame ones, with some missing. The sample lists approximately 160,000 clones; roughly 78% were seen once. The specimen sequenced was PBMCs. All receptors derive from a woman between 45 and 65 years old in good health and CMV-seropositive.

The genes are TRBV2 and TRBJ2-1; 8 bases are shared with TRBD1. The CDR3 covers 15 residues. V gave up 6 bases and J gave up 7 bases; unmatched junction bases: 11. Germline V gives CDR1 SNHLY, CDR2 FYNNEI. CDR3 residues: CASSLGQGHGNEQFF. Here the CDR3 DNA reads TGTGCCAGCAGCCTTGGACAGGGTCACGGGAATGAGCAGTTCTTC.

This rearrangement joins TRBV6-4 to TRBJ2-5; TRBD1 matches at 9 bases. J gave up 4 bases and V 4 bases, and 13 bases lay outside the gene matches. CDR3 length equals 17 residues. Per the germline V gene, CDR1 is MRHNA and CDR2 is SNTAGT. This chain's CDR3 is CASSGPTGTGSSETQYF. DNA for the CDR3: TGTGCCAGCAGTGGCCCTACCGGGACAGGGTCGTCAGAGACCCAGTACTTC.

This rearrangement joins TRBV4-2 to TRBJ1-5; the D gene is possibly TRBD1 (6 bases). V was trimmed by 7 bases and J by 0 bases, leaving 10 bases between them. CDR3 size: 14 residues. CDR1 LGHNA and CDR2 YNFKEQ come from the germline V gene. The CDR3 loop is CASNTGFSNQPQHF. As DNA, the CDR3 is TGTGCCAGCAACACAGGGTTTAGCAATCAGCCCCAGCATTTT.

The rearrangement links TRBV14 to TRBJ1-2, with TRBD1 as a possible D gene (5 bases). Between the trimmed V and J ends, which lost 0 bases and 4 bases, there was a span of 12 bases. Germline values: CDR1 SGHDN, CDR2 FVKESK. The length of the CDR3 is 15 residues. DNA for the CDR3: TGTGCCAGCAGCCAAGATGGGGCGGTCGGCTATGGCTACACCTTC. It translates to CASSQDGAVGYGYTF.

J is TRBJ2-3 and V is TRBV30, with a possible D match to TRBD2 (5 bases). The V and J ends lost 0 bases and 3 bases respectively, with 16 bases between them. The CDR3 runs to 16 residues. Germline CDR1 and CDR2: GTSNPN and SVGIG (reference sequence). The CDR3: CAWSVRRALRTDTQYF. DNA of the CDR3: TGTGCCTGGAGTGTACGGCGGGCGTTGAGGACAGATACGCAGTATTTT. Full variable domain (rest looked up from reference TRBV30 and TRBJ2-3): SQTIHQWPATLVQPVGSPLSLECTVEGTSNPNLYWYRQAAGRGLQLLFYSVGIGQISSEVPQNLSASRPQDRQFILSSKKLLLSDSGFYLCAWSVRRALRTDTQYFGPGTRLTVL.

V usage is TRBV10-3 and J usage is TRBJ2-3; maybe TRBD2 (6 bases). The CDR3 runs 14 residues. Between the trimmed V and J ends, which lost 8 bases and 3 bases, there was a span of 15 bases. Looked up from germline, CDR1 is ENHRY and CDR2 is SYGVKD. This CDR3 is CAIWGGLMTDTQYF. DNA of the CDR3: TGTGCCATCTGGGGCGGACTAATGACAGATACGCAGTATTTT.

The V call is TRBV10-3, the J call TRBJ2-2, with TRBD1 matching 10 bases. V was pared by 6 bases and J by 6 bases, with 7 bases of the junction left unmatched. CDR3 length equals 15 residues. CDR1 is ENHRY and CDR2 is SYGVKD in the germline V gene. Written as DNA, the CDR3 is TGTGCCATCAGACCCGGGACAGGGGTGGCCGGGGAGCTGTTTTTT. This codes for CAIRPGTGVAGELFF.

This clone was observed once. The CDR3, as DNA: TGTGCCAGCACCCCGGGACAGGGGAGGATCTACGAGCAGTACTTC. Its translation: CASTPGQGRIYEQYF. The chain links TRBV5-4 to TRBJ2-7; 10 nucleotides align to TRBD1. In germline, CDR1 is SGHNT, CDR2 YYREEE (reference sequence). J gave up 3 bases and V 6 bases, and 9 bases lay outside the gene matches. The CDR3 consists of 15 residues. Supplemented by reference TRBV5-4 and TRBJ2-7, the full variable domain reads ETGVTQSPTHLIKTRGQQVTLRCSSQSGHNTVSWYQQALGQGPQFIFQYYREEENGRGNFPPRFSGLQFPNYSSELNVNALELDDSALYLCASTPGQGRIYEQYFGPGTRLTVT.

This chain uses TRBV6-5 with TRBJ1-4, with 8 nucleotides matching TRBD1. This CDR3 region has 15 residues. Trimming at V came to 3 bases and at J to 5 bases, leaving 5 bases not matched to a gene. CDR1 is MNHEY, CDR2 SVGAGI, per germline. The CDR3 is CASSYSRDRNEKLFF. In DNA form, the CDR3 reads TGTGCCAGCAGTTATTCCCGGGACAGGAATGAAAAACTGTTTTTT.

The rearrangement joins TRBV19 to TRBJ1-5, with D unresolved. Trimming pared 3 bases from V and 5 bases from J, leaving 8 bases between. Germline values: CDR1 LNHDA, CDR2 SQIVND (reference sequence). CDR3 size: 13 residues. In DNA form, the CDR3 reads TGTGCCAGTAGTATTAACGGGGATCAGCCCCAGCATTTT. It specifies CASSINGDQPQHF. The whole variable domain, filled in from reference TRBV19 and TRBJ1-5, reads DGGITQSPKYLFRKEGQNVTLSCEQNLNHDAMYWYRQDPGQGLRLIYYSQIVNDFQKGDIAEGYSVSREKKESFPLTVTSAQKNPTAFYLCASSINGDQPQHFGDGTRLSIL.

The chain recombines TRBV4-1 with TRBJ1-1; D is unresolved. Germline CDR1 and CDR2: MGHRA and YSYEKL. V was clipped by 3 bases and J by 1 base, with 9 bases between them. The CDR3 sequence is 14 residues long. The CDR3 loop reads CASSHGEGNTEAFF. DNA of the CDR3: TGCGCCAGCAGCCACGGGGAAGGGAACACTGAAGCTTTCTTT.

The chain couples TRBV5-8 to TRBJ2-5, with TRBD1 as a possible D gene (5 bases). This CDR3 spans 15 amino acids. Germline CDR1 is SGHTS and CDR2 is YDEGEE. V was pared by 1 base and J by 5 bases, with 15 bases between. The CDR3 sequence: CASSLLPLGRETQYF. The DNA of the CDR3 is TGTGCCAGCAGCTTGTTGCCCCTGGGGCGGGAGACCCAGTACTTC. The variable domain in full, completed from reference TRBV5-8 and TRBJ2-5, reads EAGVTQSPTHLIKTRGQQATLRCSPISGHTSVYWYQQALGLGLQFLLWYDEGEERNRGNFPPRFSGRQFPNYSSELNVNALELEDSALYLCASSLLPLGRETQYFGPGTRLLVL.

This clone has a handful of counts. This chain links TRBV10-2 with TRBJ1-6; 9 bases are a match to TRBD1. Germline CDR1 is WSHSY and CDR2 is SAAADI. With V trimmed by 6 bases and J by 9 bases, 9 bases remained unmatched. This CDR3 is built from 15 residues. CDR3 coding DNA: TGCGCCAGCAGAGATAGACAGGGGGAGGGTTCACCCCTCCACTTT. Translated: CASRDRQGEGSPLHF.

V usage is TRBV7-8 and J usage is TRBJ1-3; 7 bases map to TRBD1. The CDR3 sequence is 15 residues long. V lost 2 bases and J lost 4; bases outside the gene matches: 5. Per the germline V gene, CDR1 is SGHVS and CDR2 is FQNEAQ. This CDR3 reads CASSLLGRGGNTIYF. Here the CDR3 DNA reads TGTGCCAGCAGCTTATTAGGCAGGGGGGGAAACACCATATATTTT.

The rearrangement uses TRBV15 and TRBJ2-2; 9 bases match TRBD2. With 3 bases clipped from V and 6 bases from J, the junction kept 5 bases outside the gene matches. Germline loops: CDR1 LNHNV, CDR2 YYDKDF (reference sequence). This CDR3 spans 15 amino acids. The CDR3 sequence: CATSRSSGAAGELFF. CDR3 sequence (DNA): TGTGCCACCAGCAGGTCTAGCGGGGCTGCCGGGGAGCTGTTTTTT. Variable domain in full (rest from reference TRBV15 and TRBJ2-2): DAMVIQNPRYQVTQFGKPVTLSCSQTLNHNVMYWYQQKSSQAPKLLFHYYDKDFNNEADTPDNFQSRRPNTSFCFLDIRSPGLGDTAMYLCATSRSSGAAGELFFGEGSRLTVL.

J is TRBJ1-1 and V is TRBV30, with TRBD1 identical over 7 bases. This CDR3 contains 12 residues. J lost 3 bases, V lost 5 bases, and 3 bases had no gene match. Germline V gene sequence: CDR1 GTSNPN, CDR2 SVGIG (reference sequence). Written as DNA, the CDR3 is TGTGCCTGGTCTACAGGGGACACTGAAGCTTTCTTT. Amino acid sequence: CAWSTGDTEAFF.

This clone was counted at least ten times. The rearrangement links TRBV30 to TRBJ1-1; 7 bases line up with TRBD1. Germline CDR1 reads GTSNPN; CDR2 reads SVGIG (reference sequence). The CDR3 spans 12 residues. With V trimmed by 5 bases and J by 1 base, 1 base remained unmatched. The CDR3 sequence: CAWQGENTEAFF. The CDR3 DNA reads TGTGCCTGGCAGGGGGAGAACACTGAAGCTTTCTTT.

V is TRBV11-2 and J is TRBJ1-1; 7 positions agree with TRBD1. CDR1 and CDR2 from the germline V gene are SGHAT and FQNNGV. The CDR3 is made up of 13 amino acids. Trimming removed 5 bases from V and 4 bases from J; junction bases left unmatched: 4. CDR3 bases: TGTGCCAGCAGCACAAACAGGGGCACTGAAGCTTTCTTT. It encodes CASSTNRGTEAFF.

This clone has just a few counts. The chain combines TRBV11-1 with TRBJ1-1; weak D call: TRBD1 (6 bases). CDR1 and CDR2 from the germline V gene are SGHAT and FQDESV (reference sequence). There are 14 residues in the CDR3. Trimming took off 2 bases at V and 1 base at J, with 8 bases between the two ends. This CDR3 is CASSLRGGNTEAFF. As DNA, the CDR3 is TGTGCCAGCAGCTTAAGGGGGGGGAACACTGAAGCTTTCTTT.

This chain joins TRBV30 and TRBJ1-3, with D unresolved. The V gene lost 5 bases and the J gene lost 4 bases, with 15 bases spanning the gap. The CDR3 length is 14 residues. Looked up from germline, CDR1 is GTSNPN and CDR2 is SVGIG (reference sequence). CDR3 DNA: TGTGCCTGGTCCCCTACTCTATGGGGAAACACCATATATTTT. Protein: CAWSPTLWGNTIYF.

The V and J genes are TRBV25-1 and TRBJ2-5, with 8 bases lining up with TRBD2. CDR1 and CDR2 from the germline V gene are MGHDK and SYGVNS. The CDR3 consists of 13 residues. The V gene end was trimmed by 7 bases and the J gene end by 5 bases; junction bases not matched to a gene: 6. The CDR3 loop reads CASTPPGGETQYF. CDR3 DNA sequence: TGTGCCAGCACACCTCCGGGGGGGGAGACCCAGTACTTC.